The table lists the clone carrying this T cell receptor beta chain with a count of one. The data originate from a study of T cells after posttransplantation cyclophosphamide. Trimming took off 3 bases at V and 0 bases at J, with 3 bases between the two ends. The CDR3 is made up of 13 amino acids. Germline CDR1 is SEHNR and CDR2 is FQNEAQ (reference sequence). The naive gate required viable CD3+CD4+ or CD3+CD8+ cells with CCR7+CD45RA+CD45RO-CD95-CD27+CD28+ phenotype. This related bone marrow graft donor gave peripheral blood on the day of marrow donation. Clones were sequenced by immunoSEQ multiplex PCR, and TCRdb holds only the in-frame ones, with some missing. Among 7,500 to 10,000 clones listed, roughly 98% were seen once.

The TCR originated in a woman between 55 and 75 years old in good health, CMV-negative, and a related stem cell transplant donor. The chain couples TRBV7-9 to TRBJ1-3, with no clear D. Sequencing was performed on naive CD4+ T cells sorted from PBMCs. The CDR3 protein is CASSLSSGNTIYF. Written as DNA, the CDR3 is TGTGCCAGCAGCTTGAGCTCTGGAAACACCATATATTTT.